This T cell receptor (beta chain) emerged from a study of blood T cell repertoires in COVID-19. Study summary: Acute-phase and convalescent COVID-19 samples originated in the United States, Italy and Spain.

As handled by the study authors: Amplification of reference gene primers provided the estimated nucleated cell counts. TCRdb keeps only in-frame clones here, not all; method: immunoSEQ multiplex PCR. V, J and clone size reflect that table, while D and trimming were determined from the DNA. Of over 250,000 clones in the sample, approximately 91% were seen once. Participants came from around 25 US areas, aged about 18 to 90 years. Two consecutive negative NP/OP PCR tests, clearance, or resolved symptoms defined Cohort 3 recovery. The CDR3 contains 11 residues. With V trimmed by 8 bases and J by 9 bases, 9 bases remained unmatched. Germline V gene lookup returns CDR1 DFQATT and CDR2 SNEGSKA (reference sequence).

This TCR was sampled from a woman aged 25-40 years who had recovered from COVID-19. The sequenced sample was PBMCs or T cells enriched from blood (not recorded which). The V gene is TRBV20-1, the J gene TRBJ1-1, with 7 bases aligning to TRBD1. As DNA, the CDR3 is TGCAGTTTCAGGGGGATATCCCAAGCTTTCTTT. Encoded protein: CSFRGISQAFF.